This T cell receptor (beta chain) came from a study of CD8+ T cells in alopecia areata. Study-wide findings and caveats: Greater clonality was observed in lesional scalp samples, especially alopecia totalis/universalis, versus normal scalp.

As the sequencing template, cDNA was produced by extracting RNA and reverse transcribing it. Profiling relied on immunoSEQ multiplex PCR, and the TCRdb table lists in-frame clones only, not all of them. The sample lists about 270,000 clones; around 64% were seen once. The sample's treatment: oral pan-JAK inhibitor, 5-10 mg twice daily. Both peripheral blood and punch biopsies of lesional scalp skin were obtained from patients who had alopecia areata. Turning to this clone: Antigen unknown.

V was trimmed by 4 bases and J by 3 bases, leaving 14 bases between them. CDR3 size: 15 residues. In germline, CDR1 is MNHEY, CDR2 SVGAGI. This TCR derives from a human donor with alopecia areata. Sequenced here: CD4+ T cells sorted from blood, sampled between weeks 51 and 52, from a patient treated with tofacitinib. This chain links TRBV6-5 with TRBJ2-3, with D perhaps being TRBD1 or TRBD2 (5 bases each). CDR3 DNA sequence: TGTGCCAGCAGTTTCGAGGGGCTGGGGACAGATACGCAGTATTTT. This translates into CASSFEGLGTDTQYF.